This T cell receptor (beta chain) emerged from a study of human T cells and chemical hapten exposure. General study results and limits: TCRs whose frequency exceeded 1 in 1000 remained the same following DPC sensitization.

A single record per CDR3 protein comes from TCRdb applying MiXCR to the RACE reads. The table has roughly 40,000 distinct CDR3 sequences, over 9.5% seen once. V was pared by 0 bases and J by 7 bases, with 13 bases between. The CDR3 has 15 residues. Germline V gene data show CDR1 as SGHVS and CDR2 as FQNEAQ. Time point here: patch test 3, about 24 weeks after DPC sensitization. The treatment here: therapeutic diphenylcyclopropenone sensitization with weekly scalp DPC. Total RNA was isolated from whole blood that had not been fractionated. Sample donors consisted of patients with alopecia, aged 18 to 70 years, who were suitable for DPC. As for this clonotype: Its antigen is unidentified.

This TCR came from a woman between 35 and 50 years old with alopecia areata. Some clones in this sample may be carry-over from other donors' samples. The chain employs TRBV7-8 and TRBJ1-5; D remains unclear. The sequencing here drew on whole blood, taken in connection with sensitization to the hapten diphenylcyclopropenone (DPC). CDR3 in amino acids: CASSLATRLLQPQHF. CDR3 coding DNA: TGTGCCAGCAGCTTAGCGACCAGGCTTTTGCAGCCCCAGCATTTT.